This T cell receptor (beta chain) derives from a study of cytotoxic CD8 clonotypes in ibrutinib-treated CLL. On the study more broadly: Outcomes included around 25 partial and 2 complete responses; after median about 5.5 years, approximately 14 stayed remitted and some twelve progressed.

Sequencing was performed with immunoSEQ multiplex PCR; in TCRdb, only in-frame clones are kept and a portion is missing. The sample contains about 140,000 clones, 70% to 80% of which appear only once. Study-level findings and limits: Age-matched healthy donor levels were exceeded by baseline clonality, which tracked circulating CD8+ T-cell counts.

Note on this clone: Its matching antigen is unknown. Distinct nucleotide sequences in the sample also encode this CDR3.

This CDR3 is 13 amino acids long. Trimming pared 8 bases from V and 8 bases from J, leaving 13 bases between. Germline V gene sequence: CDR1 LNHDA, CDR2 SQIVND (reference sequence). The clonotype comes from a human donor with chronic lymphocytic leukemia. This rearrangement joins TRBV19 to TRBJ1-6; possible D gene TRBD1, 5 bases. Source: PBMCs, taken after 12 months of ibrutinib treatment. The CDR3 DNA is TGTGCCAGTTGGGGGAGTTTGGATTCACCCCTCCACTTT. This sequence encodes CASWGSLDSPLHF.